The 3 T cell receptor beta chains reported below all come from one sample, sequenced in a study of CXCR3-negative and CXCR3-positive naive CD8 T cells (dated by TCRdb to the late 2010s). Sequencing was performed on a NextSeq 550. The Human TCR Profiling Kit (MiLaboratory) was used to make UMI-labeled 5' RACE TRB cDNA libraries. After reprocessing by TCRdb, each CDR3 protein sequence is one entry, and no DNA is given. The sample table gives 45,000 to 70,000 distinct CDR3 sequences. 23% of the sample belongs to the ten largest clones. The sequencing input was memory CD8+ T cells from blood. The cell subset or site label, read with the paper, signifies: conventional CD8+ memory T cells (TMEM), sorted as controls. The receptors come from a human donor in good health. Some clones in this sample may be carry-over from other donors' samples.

The CDR3 sequence is CASRAGGAVEQFF. The chain couples TRBV28 to TRBJ2-1; no DNA is available, so the TRBD1 call from TCRdb remains unchecked. The CDR3 length is 13 residues. Per the germline V gene, CDR1 is MDHEN and CDR2 is SYDVKM.

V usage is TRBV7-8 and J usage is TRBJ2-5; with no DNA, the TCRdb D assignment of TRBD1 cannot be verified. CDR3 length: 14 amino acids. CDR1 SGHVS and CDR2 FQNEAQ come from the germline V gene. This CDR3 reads CASSFSGQRETQYF. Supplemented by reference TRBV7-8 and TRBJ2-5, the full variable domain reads GAGVSQSPRYKVAKRGQDVALRCDPISGHVSLFWYQQALGQGPEFLTYFQNEAQLDKSGLPSDRFFAERPEGSVSTLKIQRTQQEDSAVYLCASSFSGQRETQYFGPGTRLLVL.

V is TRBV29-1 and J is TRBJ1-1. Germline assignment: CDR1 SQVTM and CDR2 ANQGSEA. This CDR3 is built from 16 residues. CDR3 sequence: CSVVPSGNGENTEAFF.